These 7 T cell receptor beta chains originate from one sample sequenced in a study of CD8+CD57+ T cells in acquired aplastic anemia. The template for TCR beta VDJ and CDR3 sequence profiling was genomic DNA. MiXCR, run by TCRdb on the reads, gives a single entry per CDR3 protein. Here the sample spans roughly 63,000 distinct CDR3 sequences, around 50% being singletons. The specimen sequenced was sorted CD4+, CD8+, or CD8+CD57+ T cells (not recorded which) from PBMCs. The receptors were gathered from a human donor in good health, serving as a control.

The chain couples TRBV29-1 to TRBJ1-2, with TRBD1 matching over 8 bases. Per the germline V gene, CDR1 is SQVTM and CDR2 is ANQGSEA. The V segment lost 7 bases and the J segment 4 bases; nucleotides outside the gene matches: 5. This CDR3 spans 12 amino acids. The CDR3 DNA sequence: TGCAGCGCCGCAGGGGGCGGCTATGGCTACACCTTC. Its translation: CSAAGGGYGYTF.

The chain links TRBV24-1 to TRBJ1-2, with D maybe TRBD1 (6 bases). Trimming removed 9 bases from V and 7 bases from J, with 17 bases in between. The CDR3 has 13 amino acids. The V gene's germline CDR1 is KGHDR and CDR2 SFDVKD. As DNA, the CDR3 is TGTGCCACCGCGGGGGCCGCAACTGTTGGCTACACCTTC. This encodes CATAGAATVGYTF.

This clonotype was seen many times. This chain joins TRBV7-9 and TRBJ1-2, with D possibly matching TRBD1 (5 bases). CDR3 size: 14 residues. Trimming removed 3 bases from V and 6 bases from J, with 14 bases in between. Germline V lookup: CDR1 SEHNR, CDR2 FQNEAQ (reference sequence). The CDR3 reads CASSLYGADHGYTF. CDR3 coding DNA: TGTGCCAGCAGCTTGTATGGGGCGGACCATGGCTACACCTTC.

Comment on this clonotype: The junction differs from germline at one of its ends, possibly a read error. The CDR3 bases are TGTGCCAGCAGCGGACTACTGAAATTAGCCAGAAACATTCAGTACTTC. Protein: CASSGLLKLARNIQYF. The chain uses TRBV6-1 and TRBJ2-4; D may be TRBD2 (6 bases). CDR3 length equals 16 residues. In germline, CDR1 is MNHNS, CDR2 SASEGT.

The sample holds many counts of this clonotype. The chain recombines TRBV4-1 with TRBJ2-2; D not resolved. This CDR3 is 13 amino acids long. Germline CDR1 MGHRA, CDR2 YSYEKL. The V end was cut by 1 base, the J end by 6 bases, with 6 bases between. The CDR3 reads CASSQADPGELFF. In DNA form, the CDR3 reads TGCGCCAGCAGCCAAGCAGACCCCGGGGAGCTGTTTTTT.

This clonotype was detected ten times or more. The rearrangement uses TRBV4-1 and TRBJ2-5; the match to TRBD2 covers 7 bases. The germline V gene has CDR1 MGHRA and CDR2 YSYEKL. The CDR3 runs to 16 residues. J gave up 3 bases and V 3 bases, and 10 bases lay outside the gene matches. The CDR3 sequence is CASSQQNWGGKETQYF. The DNA of the CDR3 is TGCGCCAGCAGCCAGCAAAATTGGGGGGGGAAAGAGACCCAGTACTTC.

In its sample, this clonotype is medium-sized. V usage is TRBV10-3 and J usage is TRBJ2-1; 7 bases map to TRBD1. V was pared by 7 bases and J by 7 bases, with 7 bases of the junction left unmatched. This CDR3 spans 13 amino acids. The germline V gene encodes CDR1 ENHRY and CDR2 SYGVKD. As DNA, the CDR3 is TGTGCCATCATGCGACAGGGTGGGAATGAGCAGTTCTTC. Amino acid sequence: CAIMRQGGNEQFF.